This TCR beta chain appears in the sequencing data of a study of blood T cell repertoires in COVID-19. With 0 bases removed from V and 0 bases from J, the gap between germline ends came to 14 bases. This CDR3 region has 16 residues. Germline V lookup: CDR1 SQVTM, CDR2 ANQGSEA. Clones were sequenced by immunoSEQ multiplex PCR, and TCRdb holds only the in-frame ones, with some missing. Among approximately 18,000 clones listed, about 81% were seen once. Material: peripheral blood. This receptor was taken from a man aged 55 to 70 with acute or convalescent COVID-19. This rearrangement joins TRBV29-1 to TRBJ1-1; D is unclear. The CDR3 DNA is TGCAGCGTTGAAGAAAAGTGGGCAGGCGTGAACACTGAAGCTTTCTTT. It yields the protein CSVEEKWAGVNTEAFF.